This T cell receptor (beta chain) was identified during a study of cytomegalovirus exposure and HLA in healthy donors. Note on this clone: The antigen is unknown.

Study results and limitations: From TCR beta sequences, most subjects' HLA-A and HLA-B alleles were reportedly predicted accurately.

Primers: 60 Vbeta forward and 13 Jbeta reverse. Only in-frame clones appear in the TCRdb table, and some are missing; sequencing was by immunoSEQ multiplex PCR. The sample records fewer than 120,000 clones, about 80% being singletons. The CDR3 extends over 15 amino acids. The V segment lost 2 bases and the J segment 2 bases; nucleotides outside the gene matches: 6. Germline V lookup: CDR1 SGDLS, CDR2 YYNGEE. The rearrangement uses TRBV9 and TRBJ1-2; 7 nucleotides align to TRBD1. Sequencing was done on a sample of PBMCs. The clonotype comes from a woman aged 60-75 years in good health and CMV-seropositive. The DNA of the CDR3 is TGTGCCAGCAGCGTTGAAGGGGGCCGCAACTATGGCTACACCTTC. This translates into CASSVEGGRNYGYTF.